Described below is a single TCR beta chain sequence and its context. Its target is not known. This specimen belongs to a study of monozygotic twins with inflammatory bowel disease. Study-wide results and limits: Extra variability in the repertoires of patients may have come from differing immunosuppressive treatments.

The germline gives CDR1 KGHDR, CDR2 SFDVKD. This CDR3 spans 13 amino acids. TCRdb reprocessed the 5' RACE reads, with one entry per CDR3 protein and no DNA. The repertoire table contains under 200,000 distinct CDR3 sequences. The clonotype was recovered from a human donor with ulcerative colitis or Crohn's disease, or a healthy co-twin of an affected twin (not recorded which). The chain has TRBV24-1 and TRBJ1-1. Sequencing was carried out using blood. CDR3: CATSDAGNTEAFF.